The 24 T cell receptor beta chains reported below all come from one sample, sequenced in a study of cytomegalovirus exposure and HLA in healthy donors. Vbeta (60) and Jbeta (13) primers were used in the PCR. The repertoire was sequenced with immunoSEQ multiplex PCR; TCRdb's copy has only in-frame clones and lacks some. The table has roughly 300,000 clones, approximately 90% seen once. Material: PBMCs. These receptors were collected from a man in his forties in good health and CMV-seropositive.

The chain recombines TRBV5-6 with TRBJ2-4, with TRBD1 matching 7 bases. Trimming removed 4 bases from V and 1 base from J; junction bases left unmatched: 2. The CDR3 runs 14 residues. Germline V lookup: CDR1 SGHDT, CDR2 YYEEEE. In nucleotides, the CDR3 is TGTGCCAGCAGCGCGACAGGGGCCAAAAACATTCAGTACTTC. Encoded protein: CASSATGAKNIQYF.

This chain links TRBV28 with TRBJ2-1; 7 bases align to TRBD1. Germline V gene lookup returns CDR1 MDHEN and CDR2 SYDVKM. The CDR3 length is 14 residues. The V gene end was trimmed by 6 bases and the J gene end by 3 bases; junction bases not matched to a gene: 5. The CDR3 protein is CASRTGTVYNEQFF. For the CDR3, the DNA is TGTGCCAGCAGAACCGGGACAGTCTACAATGAGCAGTTCTTC.

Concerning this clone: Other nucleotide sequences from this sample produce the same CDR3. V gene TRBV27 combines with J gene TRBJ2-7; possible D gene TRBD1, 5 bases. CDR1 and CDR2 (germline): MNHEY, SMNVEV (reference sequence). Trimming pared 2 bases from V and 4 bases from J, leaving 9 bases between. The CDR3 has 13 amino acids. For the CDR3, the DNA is TGTGCCAGCAGTTTACAGGGTCGGTACGAGCAGTACTTC. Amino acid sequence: CASSLQGRYEQYF.

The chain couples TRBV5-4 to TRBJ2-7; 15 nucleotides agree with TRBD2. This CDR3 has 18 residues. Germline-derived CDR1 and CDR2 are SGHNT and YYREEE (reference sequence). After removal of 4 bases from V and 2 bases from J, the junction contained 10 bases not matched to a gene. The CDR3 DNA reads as TGTGCCAGCAGCCCAACTGGACTAGCGGGAGGGCCTACCTACGAGCAGTACTTC. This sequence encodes CASSPTGLAGGPTYEQYF.

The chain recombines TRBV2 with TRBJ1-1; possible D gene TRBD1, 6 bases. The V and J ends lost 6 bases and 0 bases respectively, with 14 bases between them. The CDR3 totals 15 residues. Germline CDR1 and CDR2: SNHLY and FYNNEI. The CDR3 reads CASRRTATMNTEAFF. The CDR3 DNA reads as TGTGCCAGCAGAAGGACAGCTACAATGAACACTGAAGCTTTCTTT.

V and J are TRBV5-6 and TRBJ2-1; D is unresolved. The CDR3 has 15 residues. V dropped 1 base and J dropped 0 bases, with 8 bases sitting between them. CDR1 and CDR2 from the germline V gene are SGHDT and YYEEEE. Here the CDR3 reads CASSLIYNSYNEQFF. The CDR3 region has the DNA TGTGCCAGCAGCTTGATATATAACTCCTACAATGAGCAGTTCTTC.

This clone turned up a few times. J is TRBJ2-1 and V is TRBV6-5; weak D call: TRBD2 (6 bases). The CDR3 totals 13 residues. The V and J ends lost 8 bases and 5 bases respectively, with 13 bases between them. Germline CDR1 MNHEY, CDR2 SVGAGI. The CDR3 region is CASRRDLNNEQFF. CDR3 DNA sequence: TGTGCCAGCCGAAGGGACTTAAACAATGAGCAGTTCTTC.

DNA for the CDR3: TGTGCCAGCAGCTTGGGGGACAGGGCCTACGAGCAGTACTTC. It translates to CASSLGDRAYEQYF. This chain uses TRBV5-4 with TRBJ2-7, with TRBD1 matching 9 bases. CDR1 is SGHNT and CDR2 is YYREEE in the germline V gene (reference sequence). With V trimmed by 0 bases and J by 2 bases, 0 bases remained unmatched. The CDR3 length is 14 residues.

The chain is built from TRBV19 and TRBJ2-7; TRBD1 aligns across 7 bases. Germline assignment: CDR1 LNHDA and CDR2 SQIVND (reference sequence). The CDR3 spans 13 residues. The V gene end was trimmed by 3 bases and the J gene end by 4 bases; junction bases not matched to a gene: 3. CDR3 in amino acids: CASSMGQSYEQYF. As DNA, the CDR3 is TGTGCCAGTAGTATGGGACAGTCTTACGAGCAGTACTTC.

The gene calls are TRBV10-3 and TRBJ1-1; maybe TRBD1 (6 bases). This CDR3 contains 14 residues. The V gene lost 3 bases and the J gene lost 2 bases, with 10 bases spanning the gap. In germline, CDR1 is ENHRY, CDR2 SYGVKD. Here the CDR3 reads CAISEGDINTEAFF. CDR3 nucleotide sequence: TGTGCCATCAGTGAAGGGGACATTAACACTGAAGCTTTCTTT.

Here the CDR3 reads CASSLLTGPQPQHF. The CDR3 DNA reads as TGTGCCAGCAGCTTGTTAACAGGGCCTCAGCCCCAGCATTTT. The chain combines TRBV5-8 with TRBJ1-5, with a tentative D call TRBD1 (6 bases). The V end lost 1 base, the J end lost 6 bases, and 11 bases lay between the germline ends. The germline gives CDR1 SGHTS, CDR2 YDEGEE. The CDR3 length is 14 residues.

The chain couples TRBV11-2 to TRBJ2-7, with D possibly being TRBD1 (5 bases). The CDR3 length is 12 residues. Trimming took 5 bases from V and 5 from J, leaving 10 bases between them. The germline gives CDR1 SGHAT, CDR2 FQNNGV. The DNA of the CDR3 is TGTGCCAGCAGCCCGCCAGGGAACGAGCAGTACTTC. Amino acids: CASSPPGNEQYF.

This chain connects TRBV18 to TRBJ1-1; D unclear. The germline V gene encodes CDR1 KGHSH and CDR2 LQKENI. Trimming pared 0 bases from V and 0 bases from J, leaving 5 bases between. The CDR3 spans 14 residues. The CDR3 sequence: CASSPPGMNTEAFF. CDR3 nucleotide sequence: TGTGCCAGCTCACCACCCGGGATGAACACTGAAGCTTTCTTT.

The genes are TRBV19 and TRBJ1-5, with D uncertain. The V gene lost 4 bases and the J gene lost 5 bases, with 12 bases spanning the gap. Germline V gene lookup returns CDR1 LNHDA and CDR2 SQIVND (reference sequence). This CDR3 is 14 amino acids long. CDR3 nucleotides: TGTGCCAGTAGTAACTATACACGGGATCAGCCCCAGCATTTT. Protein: CASSNYTRDQPQHF.

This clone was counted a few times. CDR3 bases: TGTGCCAGCAGTCTGACAGGAATAAGCTCCTACGAGCAGTACTTC. This codes for CASSLTGISSYEQYF. The chain has TRBV6-5 and TRBJ2-7; tentative D call: TRBD1 (6 bases). V lost 5 bases, J lost 0 bases, and 14 bases lay in between. The CDR3 covers 15 residues. The germline gives CDR1 MNHEY, CDR2 SVGAGI.

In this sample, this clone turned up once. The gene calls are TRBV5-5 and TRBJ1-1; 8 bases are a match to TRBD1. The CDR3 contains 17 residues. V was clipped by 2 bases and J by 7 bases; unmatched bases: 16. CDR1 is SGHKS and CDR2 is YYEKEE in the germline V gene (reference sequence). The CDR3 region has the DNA TGTGCCAGCAGCTTACCAAGGACAGGGACGGGAGAAGGTGAAGCTTTCTTT. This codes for CASSLPRTGTGEGEAFF.

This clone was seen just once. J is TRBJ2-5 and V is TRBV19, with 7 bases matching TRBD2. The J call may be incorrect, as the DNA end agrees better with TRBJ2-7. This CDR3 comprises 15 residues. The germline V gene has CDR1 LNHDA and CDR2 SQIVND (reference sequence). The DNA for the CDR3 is TGTGCCAGTAGTGCTAGCGGAGGGAGCTCCTACGAGCAGTACTTC. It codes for CASSASGGSSYEQYF.

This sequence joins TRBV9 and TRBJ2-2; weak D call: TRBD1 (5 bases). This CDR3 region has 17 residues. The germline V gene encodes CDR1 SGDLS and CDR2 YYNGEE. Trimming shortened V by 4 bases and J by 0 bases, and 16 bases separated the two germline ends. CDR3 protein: CASSPIDSYANTGELFF. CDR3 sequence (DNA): TGTGCCAGCAGCCCGATCGACAGTTACGCGAACACCGGGGAGCTGTTTTTT.

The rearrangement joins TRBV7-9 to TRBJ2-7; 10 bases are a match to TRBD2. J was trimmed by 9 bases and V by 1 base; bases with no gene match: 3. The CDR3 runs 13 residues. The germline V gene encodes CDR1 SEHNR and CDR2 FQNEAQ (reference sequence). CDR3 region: CASSLELAGGQYF. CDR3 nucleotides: TGTGCCAGCAGCTTAGAATTAGCGGGAGGGCAGTACTTC.

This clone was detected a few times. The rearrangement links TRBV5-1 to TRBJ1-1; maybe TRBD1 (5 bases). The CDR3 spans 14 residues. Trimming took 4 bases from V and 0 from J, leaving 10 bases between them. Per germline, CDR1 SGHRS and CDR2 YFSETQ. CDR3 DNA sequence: TGCGCCAGCAGCCCCCGGGACTTGAACACTGAAGCTTTCTTT. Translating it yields CASSPRDLNTEAFF.

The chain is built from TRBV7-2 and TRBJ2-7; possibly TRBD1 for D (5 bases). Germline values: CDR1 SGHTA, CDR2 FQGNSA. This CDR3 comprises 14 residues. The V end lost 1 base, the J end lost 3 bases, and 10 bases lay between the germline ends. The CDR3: CASSLVDSIYEQYF. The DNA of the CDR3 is TGTGCCAGCAGCTTAGTTGACAGTATCTACGAGCAGTACTTC. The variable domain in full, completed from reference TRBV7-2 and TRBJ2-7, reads GAGVSQSPSNKVTEKGKDVELRCDPISGHTALYWYRQSLGQGLEFLIYFQGNSAPDKSGLPSDRFSAERTGGSVSTLTIQRTQQEDSAVYLCASSLVDSIYEQYFGPGTRLTVT.

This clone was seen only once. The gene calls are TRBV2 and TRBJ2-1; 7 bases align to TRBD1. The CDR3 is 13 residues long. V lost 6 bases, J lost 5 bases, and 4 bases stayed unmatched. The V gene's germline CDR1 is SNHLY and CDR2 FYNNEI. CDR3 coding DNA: TGTGCCAGCAGGGACAGGAGTCACAATGAGCAGTTCTTC. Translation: CASRDRSHNEQFF.

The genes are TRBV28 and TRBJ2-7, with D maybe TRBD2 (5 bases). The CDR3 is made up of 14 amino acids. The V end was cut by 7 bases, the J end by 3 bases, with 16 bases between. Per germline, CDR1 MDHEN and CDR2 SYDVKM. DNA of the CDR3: TGTGCCAGCACCACCGGGATGAAGTTCTACGAGCAGTACTTC. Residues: CASTTGMKFYEQYF.

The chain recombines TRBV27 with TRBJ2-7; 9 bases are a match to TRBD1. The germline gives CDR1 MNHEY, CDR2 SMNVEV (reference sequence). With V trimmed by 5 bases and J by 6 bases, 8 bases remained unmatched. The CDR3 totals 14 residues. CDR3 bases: TGTGCCAGCAGTCGACCGGGACAGGGTGGCGAGCAGTACTTC. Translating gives CASSRPGQGGEQYF.